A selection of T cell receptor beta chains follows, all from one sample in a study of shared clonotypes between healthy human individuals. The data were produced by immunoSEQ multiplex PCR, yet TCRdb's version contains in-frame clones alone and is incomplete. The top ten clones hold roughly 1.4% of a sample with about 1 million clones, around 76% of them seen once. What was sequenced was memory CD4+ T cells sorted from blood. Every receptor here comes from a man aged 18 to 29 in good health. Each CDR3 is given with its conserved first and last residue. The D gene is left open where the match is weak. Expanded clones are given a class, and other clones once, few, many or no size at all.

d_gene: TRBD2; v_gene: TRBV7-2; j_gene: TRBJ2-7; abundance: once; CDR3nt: TGTGCCAGCAGCGCCAGCGTAACTAGCGGGACCTACGAGCAGTACTTC; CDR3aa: CASSASVTSGTYEQYF
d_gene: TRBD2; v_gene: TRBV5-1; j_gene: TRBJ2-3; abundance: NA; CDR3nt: TGCGCCAGCAGCCGGACGCGGGACTACACAGATACGCAGTATTTT; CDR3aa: CASSRTRDYTDTQYF
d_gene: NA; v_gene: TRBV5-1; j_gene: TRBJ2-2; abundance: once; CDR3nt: TGCGCCAGCAGCCTGGGGGCGACTAGCATGACCGGGGAGCTGTTTTTT; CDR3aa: CASSLGATSMTGELFF
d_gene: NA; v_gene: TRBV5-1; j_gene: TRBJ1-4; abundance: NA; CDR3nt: TGCGCCAGCAGCGTGACAGGCGGGGAAAAACTGTTTTTT; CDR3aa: CASSVTGGEKLFF
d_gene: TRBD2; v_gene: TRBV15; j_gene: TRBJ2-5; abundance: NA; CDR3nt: TGTGCCACCAGCAGAGATCGGGGGGGCGGGGGCCGCCAAGAGACCCAGTACTTC; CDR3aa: CATSRDRGGGGRQETQYF
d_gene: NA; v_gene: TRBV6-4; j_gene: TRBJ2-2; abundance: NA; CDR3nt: TGTGCCAGCGGGTTAAGGGACGCCCACCCCGGGGAGCTGTTTTTT; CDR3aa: CASGLRDAHPGELFF
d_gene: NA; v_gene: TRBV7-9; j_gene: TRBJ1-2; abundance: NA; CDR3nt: TGTGCCAGCAGCTCCCTATCTGGCTACACCTTC; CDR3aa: CASSSLSGYTF
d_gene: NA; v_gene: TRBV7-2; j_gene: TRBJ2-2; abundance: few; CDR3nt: TGTGCCAGCAGCTTAGAGGCGATCCCCGGGGAGCTGTTTTTT; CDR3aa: CASSLEAIPGELFF
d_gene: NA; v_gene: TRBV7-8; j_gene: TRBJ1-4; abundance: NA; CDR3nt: TGTGCCAGCAGCTTCCTCCCAGACCGCGTTAATGAAAAACTGTTTTTT; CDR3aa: CASSFLPDRVNEKLFF
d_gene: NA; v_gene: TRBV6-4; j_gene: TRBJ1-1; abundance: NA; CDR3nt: TGTGCCAGCAGTGAGGGGCGCGACACTGAAGCTTTCTTT; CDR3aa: CASSEGRDTEAFF
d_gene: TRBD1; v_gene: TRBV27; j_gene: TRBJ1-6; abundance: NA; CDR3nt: TGTGCCAGCAGTCTGGGACAGGGAGGGTCACCCCTCCACTTT; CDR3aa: CASSLGQGGSPLHF
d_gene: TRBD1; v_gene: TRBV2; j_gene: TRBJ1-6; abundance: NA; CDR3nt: TGTGCCAGCCGAGGGAGGGGGCTCGATTCACCCCTCCACTTT; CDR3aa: CASRGRGLDSPLHF
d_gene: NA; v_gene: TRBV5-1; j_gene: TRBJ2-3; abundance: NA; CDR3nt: TGCGCCAGCAGCCCGGGGACAAGAGGGGACGCGACAGATACGCAGTATTTT; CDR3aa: CASSPGTRGDATDTQYF
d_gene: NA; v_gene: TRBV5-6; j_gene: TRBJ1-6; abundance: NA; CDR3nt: TGTGCCAGCAGCGCCCGGACAGTAACGGGATCACCCCTCCACTTT; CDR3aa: CASSARTVTGSPLHF
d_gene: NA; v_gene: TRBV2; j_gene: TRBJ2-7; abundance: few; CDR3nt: TGTGCTGCAGGGGAGGGGCAGTACTTC; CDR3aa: CAAGEGQYF
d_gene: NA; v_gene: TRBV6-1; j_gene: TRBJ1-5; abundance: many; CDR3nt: TGTGCCAGCAGTGCAGGGATGGAGCCCCAGCATTTT; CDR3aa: CASSAGMEPQHF
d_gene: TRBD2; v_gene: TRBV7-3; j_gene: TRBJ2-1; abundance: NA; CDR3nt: TGTGCCAGCAGCTCCGACGGGGGGGCCTACAATGAGCAGTTCTTC; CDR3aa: CASSSDGGAYNEQFF
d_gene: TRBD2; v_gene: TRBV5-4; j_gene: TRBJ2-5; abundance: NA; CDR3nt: TGTGCCAGCAAACGGGGACTAGCGGGAGAAGAGACCCAGTACTTC; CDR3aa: CASKRGLAGEETQYF
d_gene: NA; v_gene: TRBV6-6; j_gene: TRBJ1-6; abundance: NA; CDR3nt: TGTGCCAGCAGTCACCTCGGGGCGGTGCCCCTCCACTTT; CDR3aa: CASSHLGAVPLHF
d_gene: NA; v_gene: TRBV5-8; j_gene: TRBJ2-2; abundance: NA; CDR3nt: TGTGCCAGCAGCCTGTATTCTAGTCCCCAGAACACCGGGGAGCTGTTTTTT; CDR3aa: CASSLYSSPQNTGELFF
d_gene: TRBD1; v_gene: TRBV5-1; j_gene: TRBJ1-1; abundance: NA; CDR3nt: TGCGCCAGCAGCTTGGCCGACAGGGAGGCTTTCTTT; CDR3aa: CASSLADREAFF
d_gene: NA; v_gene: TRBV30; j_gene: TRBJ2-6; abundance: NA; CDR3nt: TGTGCCTGGAGTGTATCGTCCAGGGGCCTCCGGGGGGCCAACGTCCTGACTTTC; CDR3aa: CAWSVSSRGLRGANVLTF
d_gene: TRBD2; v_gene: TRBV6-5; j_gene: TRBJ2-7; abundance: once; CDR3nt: TGTGCCAGCAGCTTAGCGGGAGGGCCCTACGAGCAGTACTTC; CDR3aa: CASSLAGGPYEQYF
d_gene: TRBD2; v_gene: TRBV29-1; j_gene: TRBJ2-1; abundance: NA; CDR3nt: TGCAGCGTTGTAATTAGCGGGACCGGGGTATGGAATGAGCAGTTCTTC; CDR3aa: CSVVISGTGVWNEQFF
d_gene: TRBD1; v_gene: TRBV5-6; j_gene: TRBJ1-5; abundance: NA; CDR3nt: TGTGCCAGCAGCACGACAGGGGGCTATAACAATCAGCCCCAGCATTTT; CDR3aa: CASSTTGGYNNQPQHF
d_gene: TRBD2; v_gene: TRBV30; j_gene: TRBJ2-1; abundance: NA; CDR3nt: TGTGCCTGGAGTGTAGTTAGCGGGGTCTACAATGAGCAGTTCTTC; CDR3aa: CAWSVVSGVYNEQFF
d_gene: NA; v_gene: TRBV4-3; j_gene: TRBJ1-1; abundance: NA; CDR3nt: TGCGCCAGCAGCCCCCGGGGGGACGGTGAAGCTTTCTTT; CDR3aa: CASSPRGDGEAFF
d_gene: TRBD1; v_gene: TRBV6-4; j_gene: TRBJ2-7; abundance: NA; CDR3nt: TGTGCCAGCAGTGTCGGGACAGCCACGTACGAGCAGTACTTC; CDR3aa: CASSVGTATYEQYF
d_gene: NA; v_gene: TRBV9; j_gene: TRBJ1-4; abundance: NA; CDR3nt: TGTGCCAGCAGCCCGGCAGGGACACGAAATGAAAAACTGTTTTTT; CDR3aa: CASSPAGTRNEKLFF
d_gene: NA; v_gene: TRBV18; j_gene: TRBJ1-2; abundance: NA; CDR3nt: TGTGCCAGCTCCATCGCCGATAACTATGGCTACACCTTC; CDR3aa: CASSIADNYGYTF
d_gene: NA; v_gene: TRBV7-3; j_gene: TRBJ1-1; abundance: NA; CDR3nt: TGTGCCAGCGGGGAGACACCCTACACTGAAGCTTTCTTT; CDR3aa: CASGETPYTEAFF
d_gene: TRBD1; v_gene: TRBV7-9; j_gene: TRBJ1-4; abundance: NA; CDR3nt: TGTGCCAGCAGCTTATACACAGGGGTTGGGAATGAAAAACTGTTTTTT; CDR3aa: CASSLYTGVGNEKLFF
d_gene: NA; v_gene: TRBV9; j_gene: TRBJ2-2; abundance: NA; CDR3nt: TGTGCCAGCAGCGAGGGGCTAATCACCGGGGAGCTGTTTTTT; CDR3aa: CASSEGLITGELFF
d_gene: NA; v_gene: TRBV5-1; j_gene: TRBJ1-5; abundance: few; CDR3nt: TGCGCCAGCAGCTTGGGGGGAGGCGATCAGCCCCAGCATTTT; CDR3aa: CASSLGGGDQPQHF
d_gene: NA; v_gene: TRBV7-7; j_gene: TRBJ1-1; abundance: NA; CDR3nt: TGTGCTAGCAGCCACAAAGAGCGCTTTATGAACACTGAAGCTTTCTTT; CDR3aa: CASSHKERFMNTEAFF
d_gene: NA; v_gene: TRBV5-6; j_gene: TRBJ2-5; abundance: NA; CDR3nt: TGTGCCAGCAGCTTGTTTCCGGAAGAGACCCAGTACTTC; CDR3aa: CASSLFPEETQYF
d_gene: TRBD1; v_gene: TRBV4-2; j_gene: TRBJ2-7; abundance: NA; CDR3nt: TGTGCCAGCAGCTTGGACAGGGGAGTCGACGAGCAGTACTTC; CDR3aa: CASSLDRGVDEQYF
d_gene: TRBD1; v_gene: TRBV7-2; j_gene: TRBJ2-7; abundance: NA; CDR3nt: TGTGCCAGCAGCTTAGGAGGGGACAGGGACGAGCAGTACTTC; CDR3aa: CASSLGGDRDEQYF
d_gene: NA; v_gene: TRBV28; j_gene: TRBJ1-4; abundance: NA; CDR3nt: TGTGCCAGCAGTCAACAGCAAACTAATGAAAAACTGTTTTTT; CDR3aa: CASSQQQTNEKLFF
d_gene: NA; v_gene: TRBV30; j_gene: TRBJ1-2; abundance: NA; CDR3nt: TGTGCCTGGACACCAGTAAGAGTAGGCTACACCTTC; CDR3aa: CAWTPVRVGYTF
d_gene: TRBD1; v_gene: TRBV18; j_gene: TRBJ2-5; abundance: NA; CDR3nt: TGTGCCAGCTCACCTTTCGGACAGGGGGGAGGAGAGACCCAGTACTTC; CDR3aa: CASSPFGQGGGETQYF
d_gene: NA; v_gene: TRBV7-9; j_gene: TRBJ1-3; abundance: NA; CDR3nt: TGTGCCAGCAGCCCCGGAGACACCATATATTTT; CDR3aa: CASSPGDTIYF
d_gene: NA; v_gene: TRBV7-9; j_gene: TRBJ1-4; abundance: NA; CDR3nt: TGTGCCAGCAGCTTAGGGGCAGCTCCAACTAATGAAAAACTGTTTTTT; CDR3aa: CASSLGAAPTNEKLFF
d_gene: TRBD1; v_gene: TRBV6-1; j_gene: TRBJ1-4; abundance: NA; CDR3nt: TGTGCCAGCAGTGCAAACAGGGGTGTGGAAAAACTGTTTTTT; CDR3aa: CASSANRGVEKLFF
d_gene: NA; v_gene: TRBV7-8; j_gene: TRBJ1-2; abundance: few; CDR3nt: TGTGCCAGCAGCTTAGCGCGGCAAATAGCTAACTATGGCTACACCTTC; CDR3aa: CASSLARQIANYGYTF
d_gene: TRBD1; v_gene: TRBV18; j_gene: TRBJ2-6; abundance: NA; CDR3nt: TGTGCCAGCTCATTAGGACAGGGAATGGGGGCCAACGTCCTGACTTTC; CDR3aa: CASSLGQGMGANVLTF